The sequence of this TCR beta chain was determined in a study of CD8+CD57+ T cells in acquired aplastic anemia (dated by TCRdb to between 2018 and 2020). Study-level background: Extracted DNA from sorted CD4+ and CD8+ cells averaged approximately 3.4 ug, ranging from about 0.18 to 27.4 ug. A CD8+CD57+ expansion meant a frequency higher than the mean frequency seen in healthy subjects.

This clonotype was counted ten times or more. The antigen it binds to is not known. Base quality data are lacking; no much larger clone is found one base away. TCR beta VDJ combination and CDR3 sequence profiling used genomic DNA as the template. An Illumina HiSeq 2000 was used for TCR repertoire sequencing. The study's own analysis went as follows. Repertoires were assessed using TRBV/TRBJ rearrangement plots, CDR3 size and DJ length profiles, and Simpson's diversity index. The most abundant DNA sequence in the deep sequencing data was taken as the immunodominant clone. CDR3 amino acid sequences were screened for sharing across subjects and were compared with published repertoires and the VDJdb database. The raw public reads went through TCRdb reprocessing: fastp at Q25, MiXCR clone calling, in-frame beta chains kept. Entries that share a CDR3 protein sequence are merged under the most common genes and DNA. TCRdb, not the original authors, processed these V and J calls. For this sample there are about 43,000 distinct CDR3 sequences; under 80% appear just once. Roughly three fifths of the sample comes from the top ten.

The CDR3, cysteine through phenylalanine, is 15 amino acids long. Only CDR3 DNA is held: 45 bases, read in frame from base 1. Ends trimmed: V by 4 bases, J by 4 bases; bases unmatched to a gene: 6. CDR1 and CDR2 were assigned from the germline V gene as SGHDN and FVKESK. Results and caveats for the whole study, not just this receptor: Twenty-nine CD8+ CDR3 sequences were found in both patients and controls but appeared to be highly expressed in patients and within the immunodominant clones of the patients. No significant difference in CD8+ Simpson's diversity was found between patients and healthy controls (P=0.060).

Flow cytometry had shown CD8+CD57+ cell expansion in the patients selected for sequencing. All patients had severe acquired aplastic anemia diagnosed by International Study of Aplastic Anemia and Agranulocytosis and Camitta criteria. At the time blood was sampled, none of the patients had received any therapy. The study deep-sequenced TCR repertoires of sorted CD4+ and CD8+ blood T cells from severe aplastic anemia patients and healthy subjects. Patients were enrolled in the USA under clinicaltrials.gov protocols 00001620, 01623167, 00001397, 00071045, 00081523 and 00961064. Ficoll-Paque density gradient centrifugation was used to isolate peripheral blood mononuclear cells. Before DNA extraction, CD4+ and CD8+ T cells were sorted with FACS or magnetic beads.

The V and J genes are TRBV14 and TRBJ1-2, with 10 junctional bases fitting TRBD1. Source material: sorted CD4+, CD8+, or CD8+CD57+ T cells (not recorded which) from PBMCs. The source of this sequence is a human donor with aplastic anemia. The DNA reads TGTGCCAGCAGCCCGACAGGGGGCTGGATCTATGGCTACACCTTC. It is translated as CASSPTGGWIYGYTF.